This TCR beta chain was retrieved from a study of cytomegalovirus exposure and HLA in healthy donors. CDR1 LNHNV and CDR2 YYDKDF come from the germline V gene (reference sequence). The V and J ends lost 1 base and 10 bases, in that order; junction bases with no gene match: 7. The CDR3 covers 15 residues. Both 60 Vbeta primers and 13 Jbeta primers went into the PCR. The protocol was immunoSEQ multiplex PCR, while the TCRdb copy is restricted to in-frame clones and leaves out a portion. Altogether roughly 130,000 clones are present, 65% to 90% being singletons, with the ten largest covering roughly 3%. On this clone: The antigen is unknown.

Study conclusions and caveats: There were a few CMV-associated chains whose specificity for CMV antigens was confirmed in vitro. Researchers left out some V segments, among them TRBV6-2 and TRBV6-3, as indistinguishable. Another analysis was done later, and it associated approximately 15,000 TCR beta sequences with HLA alleles at 0.05 false discovery rate.

This TCR came from a man between 50 and 59 years old in good health and CMV-seronegative. The material sequenced was PBMCs. The chain combines TRBV15 with TRBJ2-1; the match to TRBD2 covers 10 bases. This chain's CDR3 is CATSRGSSGGYEQFF. The CDR3 nucleotides read TGTGCCACCAGCAGAGGTTCTAGCGGGGGCTACGAGCAGTTCTTC.